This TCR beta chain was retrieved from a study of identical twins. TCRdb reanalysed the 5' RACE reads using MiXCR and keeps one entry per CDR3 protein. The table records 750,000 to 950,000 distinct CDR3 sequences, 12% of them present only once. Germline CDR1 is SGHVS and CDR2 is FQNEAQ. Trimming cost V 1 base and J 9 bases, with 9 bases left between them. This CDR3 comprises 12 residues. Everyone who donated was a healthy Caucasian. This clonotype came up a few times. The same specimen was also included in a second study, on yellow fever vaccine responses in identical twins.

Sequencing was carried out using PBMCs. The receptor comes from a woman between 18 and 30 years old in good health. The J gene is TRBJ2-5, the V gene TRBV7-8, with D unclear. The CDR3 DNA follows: TGTGCCAGCAGCTTAGGCCCTGAGGCCCAGTACTTC. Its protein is CASSLGPEAQYF.